What follows are 5 T cell receptor beta chains derived from one specimen sequenced in a study of control samples from healthy donors and cancer patients. Here immunoSEQ multiplex PCR was the method, and the copy in TCRdb shows in-frame clones only, minus some. The data show under 150,000 clones, around 87% seen once. Sequenced input: PBMCs. These receptors all come from a woman aged 45 to 65 with colorectal cancer.

This rearrangement joins TRBV29-1 to TRBJ2-3; 9 positions match TRBD2. CDR1 and CDR2 (germline): SQVTM, ANQGSEA. CDR3 length: 12 amino acids. Germline trimming cut 4 bases from V and 11 bases from J; bases unmatched to any gene: 7. The DNA for the CDR3 is TGCAGCGTTGGGGATATAGCGGGAGTGCAGTATTTT. It codes for CSVGDIAGVQYF.

This sequence joins TRBV5-6 and TRBJ2-5, with TRBD2 identical over 9 bases. The CDR3 runs 15 residues. Germline values: CDR1 SGHDT, CDR2 YYEEEE. V gave up 1 base and J gave up 6 bases; unmatched junction bases: 7. In DNA form, the CDR3 reads TGTGCCAGCAGCTTGTCCAGCGGGGGGCTCAAGACCCAGTACTTC. Translation: CASSLSSGGLKTQYF.

The V call is TRBV7-2, the J call TRBJ1-2, with D possibly matching TRBD1 (5 bases). CDR1 is SGHTA, CDR2 FQGNSA, per germline. The CDR3 extends over 13 amino acids. Trimming took 7 bases from V and 8 from J, leaving 17 bases between them. The DNA for the CDR3 is TGTGCCAGCAACCCAGCGGGGGTCGGAGGCTACACCTTC. Its translation: CASNPAGVGGYTF. The complete variable domain, with remaining parts taken from reference TRBV7-2 and TRBJ1-2, reads GAGVSQSPSNKVTEKGKDVELRCDPISGHTALYWYRQSLGQGLEFLIYFQGNSAPDKSGLPSDRFSAERTGGSVSTLTIQRTQQEDSAVYLCASNPAGVGGYTFGSGTRLTVV.

This chain uses TRBV29-1 with TRBJ1-2, with 7 bases matching TRBD1. The V segment lost 3 bases and the J segment 5 bases; nucleotides outside the gene matches: 6. The CDR3 runs to 13 residues. The germline V gene has CDR1 SQVTM and CDR2 ANQGSEA. The CDR3 region has the DNA TGCAGCGTTGAGACAGGGTCGTGGTATGGCTACACCTTC. It translates to CSVETGSWYGYTF.

The V call is TRBV28, the J call TRBJ2-7; 8 bases map to TRBD1. V trimming: 6 bases; J trimming: 0 bases; junction bases outside the gene matches: 7. The germline gives CDR1 MDHEN, CDR2 SYDVKM. CDR3 length equals 15 residues. The CDR3 DNA reads TGTGCCAGCAGCTCGACAGGGGTCGGCTCCTACGAGCAGTACTTC. Amino acid sequence: CASSSTGVGSYEQYF.